These 13 T cell receptor beta chains came from one sample sequenced in a study of shared clonotypes between healthy human individuals. Here immunoSEQ multiplex PCR was the method, and the copy in TCRdb shows in-frame clones only, minus some. Of about 2.1 million clones in the sample, about 93% are singletons; the top ten hold around 1.7%. CD45RO-negative CD8 cells positively selected for CCR7 made up the naive population, which excluded terminally differentiated effector memory CD45RA+ cells. Sequencing was performed on naive CD8+ T cells from PBMCs. These TCRs come from a man in his late teens or twenties in good health. Some clones in this sample may be carry-over from other donors' samples.

The chain combines TRBV28 with TRBJ2-7; D remains unclear. This CDR3 is 12 amino acids long. V was pared by 8 bases and J by 6 bases, with 14 bases between. CDR1 and CDR2 (germline): MDHEN, SYDVKM. CDR3: CASRITVPEQYF. The CDR3 region has the DNA TGTGCCAGCCGGATTACAGTTCCCGAGCAGTACTTC.

This clone was recorded only once. The sample holds other DNA sequences that translate to the same CDR3. This chain joins TRBV4-1 and TRBJ1-3; no reliable D call. The CDR3 runs 16 residues. V lost 1 base and J 0 bases, leaving 10 bases between the germline ends. Germline V gene sequence: CDR1 MGHRA, CDR2 YSYEKL. CDR3 coding DNA: TGCGCCAGCAGCCAAGTTCCAGGTAGCTCTGGAAACACCATATATTTT. This codes for CASSQVPGSSGNTIYF.

V and J are TRBV6-5 and TRBJ1-1; D is uncertain. CDR1 is MNHEY and CDR2 is SVGAGI in the germline V gene. The V gene lost 6 bases and the J gene lost 3 bases, with 14 bases spanning the gap. The CDR3 totals 14 residues. The CDR3 reads CASSRWIGDTEAFF. The CDR3 nucleotides are TGTGCCAGCAGCCGCTGGATAGGAGACACTGAAGCTTTCTTT.

The chain combines TRBV28 with TRBJ2-5; 7 bases align to TRBD2. This CDR3 is built from 14 residues. Germline CDR1 reads MDHEN; CDR2 reads SYDVKM. The V segment lost 6 bases and the J segment 7 bases; nucleotides outside the gene matches: 11. CDR3 protein: CASSPSREVGTQYF. DNA of the CDR3: TGTGCCAGCAGCCCTTCCCGGGAGGTCGGGACCCAGTACTTC.

This chain links TRBV5-6 with TRBJ1-4; TRBD1 matches at 11 bases. CDR3 length: 18 residues. The V gene's germline CDR1 is SGHDT and CDR2 YYEEEE. The V and J ends lost 3 bases and 2 bases, in that order; junction bases with no gene match: 9. The CDR3 region has the DNA TGTGCCAGCAGCTCCCGCCCCGGGACAGGGGGGACTAATGAAAAACTGTTTTTT. As protein: CASSSRPGTGGTNEKLFF.

As for this clone: The junction and the germline gene differ at one end; a read error may be behind it. The chain employs TRBV15 and TRBJ2-1; 7 nucleotides line up with TRBD2. Germline values: CDR1 LNHNV, CDR2 YYDKDF (reference sequence). The CDR3 contains 15 residues. Written as DNA, the CDR3 is TGTGCCACCAGCCGAGAAGCGGGACCCCTCTATGAGCAGTTCTTC. Its translation: CATSREAGPLYEQFF.

The V gene is TRBV9, the J gene TRBJ2-1; TRBD2 matches 8 bases. V shed 0 bases and J 1 base; nucleotides not matched to a gene: 6. Per germline, CDR1 SGDLS and CDR2 YYNGEE. This CDR3 is built from 17 residues. This CDR3 is CASSVGLAGFSYNEQFF. The CDR3 nucleotides are TGTGCCAGCAGCGTAGGTCTAGCGGGCTTTTCCTACAATGAGCAGTTCTTC.

CDR3 nucleotide sequence: TGTGCCAGCAGCTTAGAACGTGGAAACACCATATATTTT. Protein sequence: CASSLERGNTIYF. The chain is built from TRBV7-7 and TRBJ1-3; no firm D call. Germline assignment: CDR1 SSHAT and CDR2 FNYEAQ (reference sequence). CDR3 length equals 13 residues. Trimming cost V 1 base and J 3 bases, with 4 bases left between them.

The V and J genes are TRBV6-7 and TRBJ2-7, with TRBD1 as a possible D gene (6 bases). TRBV6-7 is an open reading frame whose function is uncertain. V was cut by 6 bases and J by 3 bases, with 30 bases left in between. CDR3 length: 19 amino acids. The CDR3 is CASRKEVVRGRTLYYEQYF. CDR3 in DNA: TGTGCCAGCAGAAAAGAAGTGGTCAGGGGAAGGACTCTTTACTACGAGCAGTACTTC.

Points on this clone: The same CDR3 arises from other DNA sequences in this sample as well. This chain joins TRBV5-4 and TRBJ2-5; 7 nucleotides agree with TRBD1. CDR3 length: 15 amino acids. Germline CDR1 and CDR2: SGHNT and YYREEE (reference sequence). The ends lost 4 bases at V and 6 bases at J; junction bases unmatched: 12. CDR3 nucleotides: TGTGCCAGCAGCCAGGGGGTGGGCCAATCAAAGACCCAGTACTTC. It yields the protein CASSQGVGQSKTQYF.

CDR3 residues: CASSVHDSNQPQHF. CDR3 DNA: TGTGCCAGTAGTGTGCACGATAGCAATCAGCCCCAGCATTTT. The chain has TRBV19 and TRBJ1-5; D is undetermined. Germline loops: CDR1 LNHDA, CDR2 SQIVND (reference sequence). The V gene lost 5 bases and the J gene lost 0 bases, with 8 bases spanning the gap. The CDR3 consists of 14 residues.

The chain links TRBV9 to TRBJ2-6; perhaps TRBD2 as D (6 bases). This CDR3 is built from 18 residues. Trimming pared 3 bases from V and 0 bases from J, leaving 16 bases between. Germline-derived CDR1 and CDR2 are SGDLS and YYNGEE. This chain's CDR3 is CASSATGVGSSGANVLTF. DNA for the CDR3: TGTGCCAGCAGCGCCACGGGAGTCGGATCCTCTGGGGCCAACGTCCTGACTTTC.

This clone came up once. This sequence joins TRBV27 and TRBJ1-5; tentatively, D is TRBD1 (6 bases). The CDR3 has 13 amino acids. The V and J ends lost 5 bases and 9 bases respectively, with 14 bases between them. Germline V gene sequence: CDR1 MNHEY, CDR2 SMNVEV (reference sequence). The CDR3 DNA is TGTGCCAGCAGTATACAGGGTACCGGGCCCCAGCATTTT. Its protein is CASSIQGTGPQHF.